The 20 T cell receptor beta chains below were found in one sample sequenced in a study of shared clonotypes between healthy human individuals. This table comes from immunoSEQ multiplex PCR, and its TCRdb copy is limited to in-frame clones, with some not included. The sample holds over a million clones; 65% to 80% are singletons and the top ten take about 1.4%. Sample: memory CD4+ T cells sorted from blood. Noted subset: CD45RA-negative fraction. The receptors shown here come from a man between 18 and 35 years old in good health.

A remark on this clone: This sample also contains other DNA sequences that code for the same CDR3. The chain couples TRBV28 to TRBJ1-2; D uncertain. V was cut by 7 bases and J by 1 base, with 7 bases left in between. The CDR3 spans 12 residues. Germline-derived CDR1 and CDR2 are MDHEN and SYDVKM. The CDR3 here is CASTRSNYGYTF. The CDR3 DNA sequence: TGTGCCAGCACGAGAAGTAACTATGGCTACACCTTC.

This chain connects TRBV6-5 to TRBJ2-7, with 7 bases matching TRBD2. The trim removed 5 bases at V and 9 bases at J, leaving 13 bases unmatched. This CDR3 region has 14 residues. Germline V lookup: CDR1 MNHEY, CDR2 SVGAGI. CDR3 loop: CASSSGTAGLVQYF. CDR3 coding DNA: TGTGCCAGCAGTAGCGGGACGGCAGGGCTAGTGCAGTACTTC.

The chain couples TRBV5-1 to TRBJ2-2, with D uncertain. The V and J ends lost 3 bases and 0 bases respectively, with 12 bases between them. Germline V gene lookup returns CDR1 SGHRS and CDR2 YFSETQ. CDR3 length equals 16 residues. CDR3: CASSSNIITNTGELFF. The CDR3 DNA reads as TGCGCCAGCAGCTCGAACATAATCACGAACACCGGGGAGCTGTTTTTT.

The chain couples TRBV18 to TRBJ2-5, with TRBD2 matching over 9 bases. Germline V gene sequence: CDR1 KGHSH, CDR2 LQKENI. The CDR3 totals 18 residues. Trimming cost V 3 bases and J 7 bases; bases outside gene matches: 18. The CDR3 loop is CASSPSAGGPRGKVTQYF. The DNA of the CDR3 is TGTGCCAGCTCACCCTCCGCGGGGGGGCCGCGGGGGAAAGTGACCCAGTACTTC.

The genes are TRBV2 and TRBJ2-5; D is perhaps TRBD2 (7 bases). The CDR3 runs 14 residues. V was shortened by 4 bases and J by 4 bases, with 13 bases between the two germline ends. Germline V gene data show CDR1 as SNHLY and CDR2 as FYNNEI. CDR3 amino acids: CASSGGGARETQYF. The CDR3 nucleotides are TGTGCCAGCAGTGGTGGGGGGGCCCGAGAGACCCAGTACTTC. Full variable domain (remainder filled in from reference TRBV2 and TRBJ2-5): EPEVTQTPSHQVTQMGQEVILRCVPISNHLYFYWYRQILGQKVEFLVSFYNNEISEKSEIFDDQFSVERPDGSNFTLKIRSTKLEDSAMYFCASSGGGARETQYFGPGTRLLVL.

This chain uses TRBV10-2 with TRBJ1-3; D gene ambiguous. Trimming left V 5 bases short and J 0 bases short, with 5 bases between. From germline, CDR1 is WSHSY and CDR2 SAAADI. The CDR3 runs to 13 residues. The chain's CDR3 is CASSPGSGNTIYF. The CDR3 region has the DNA TGCGCCAGCAGTCCAGGCTCTGGAAACACCATATATTTT.

The chain combines TRBV7-6 with TRBJ2-5, with TRBD1 matching over 7 bases. CDR1 is SGHVS and CDR2 is FNYEAQ in the germline V gene. J lost 5 bases, V lost 4 bases, and 10 bases had no gene match. The CDR3 is 15 residues long. DNA for the CDR3: TGTGCCAGCAGCTCCACGACAGGGCGAGGGGAGACCCAGTACTTC. Protein sequence: CASSSTTGRGETQYF.

The genes are TRBV7-9 and TRBJ1-4; perhaps TRBD1 as D (5 bases). This CDR3 region has 15 residues. V dropped 5 bases and J dropped 0 bases, with 10 bases sitting between them. Germline-derived CDR1 and CDR2 are SEHNR and FQNEAQ (reference sequence). In DNA, the CDR3 is TGTGCCAGCAGCCGAGACAGTGCAACTAATGAAAAACTGTTTTTT. Encoded protein: CASSRDSATNEKLFF.

The chain joins TRBV30 to TRBJ1-1, with D maybe TRBD1 (6 bases). The V gene's germline CDR1 is GTSNPN and CDR2 SVGIG (reference sequence). The CDR3 spans 12 residues. Trimming removed 2 bases from V and 6 bases from J, with 10 bases in between. CDR3 in amino acids: CAWSSDSPEAFF. The CDR3 coding sequence is TGTGCCTGGAGTTCGGACAGCCCTGAAGCTTTCTTT. The full variable domain, completed using reference TRBV30 and TRBJ1-1, is SQTIHQWPATLVQPVGSPLSLECTVEGTSNPNLYWYRQAAGRGLQLLFYSVGIGQISSEVPQNLSASRPQDRQFILSSKKLLLSDSGFYLCAWSSDSPEAFFGQGTRLTVV.

V is TRBV5-1 and J is TRBJ2-7; 7 positions agree with TRBD2. The CDR3 runs to 13 residues. V gave up 4 bases and J gave up 7 bases; unmatched junction bases: 8. The germline V gene has CDR1 SGHRS and CDR2 YFSETQ. The CDR3 DNA is TGCGCCAGCAGCAGGGAGGGAGCGGGTGAGCAGTACTTC. This encodes CASSREGAGEQYF.

Only one count was recorded for this clone. The chain carries TRBV28 and TRBJ2-1; TRBD2 agrees at 7 bases. Germline CDR1 is MDHEN and CDR2 is SYDVKM. V shed 5 bases and J 5 bases; nucleotides not matched to a gene: 12. The CDR3 is 16 amino acids. The CDR3 protein is CASSAAAGNINNEQFF. The CDR3, as DNA: TGTGCCAGCAGTGCCGCAGCGGGGAACATTAACAATGAGCAGTTCTTC.

This clone appeared a single time. The chain combines TRBV6-5 with TRBJ2-2; no reliable D call. The CDR3 has 10 residues. Germline V gene lookup returns CDR1 MNHEY and CDR2 SVGAGI. The V gene lost 10 bases and the J gene lost 1 base, with 1 base spanning the gap. As DNA, the CDR3 is TGTGCCAAGAACACCGGGGAGCTGTTTTTT. It encodes CAKNTGELFF.

The J gene is TRBJ1-5, the V gene TRBV5-1, with no clear D. The CDR3 length is 13 residues. The germline V gene encodes CDR1 SGHRS and CDR2 YFSETQ. V lost 3 bases and J lost 3, with 7 bases in between. CDR3 in amino acids: CASSWDFNQPQHF. The CDR3 DNA reads as TGCGCCAGCAGCTGGGATTTCAATCAGCCCCAGCATTTT. The full variable domain, its missing parts supplied by reference TRBV5-1 and TRBJ1-5, is KAGVTQTPRYLIKTRGQQVTLSCSPISGHRSVSWYQQTPGQGLQFLFEYFSETQRNKGNFPGRFSGRQFSNSRSEMNVSTLELGDSALYLCASSWDFNQPQHFGDGTRLSIL.

In this sample, this clone turned up a few times. A much more abundant neighbour one base away suggests this may be a read error. The identical CDR3 is also encoded by other nucleotide sequences in the sample. The chain is built from TRBV7-2 and TRBJ2-5, with D unclear. This CDR3 spans 11 amino acids. Germline V gives CDR1 SGHTA, CDR2 FQGNSA. V lost 3 bases and J lost 2, with 1 base in between. The CDR3 DNA reads as TGTGCCAGCAGCTTGCAAGAGACCCAGTACTTC. It encodes CASSLQETQYF.

V is TRBV28 and J is TRBJ2-7; D is tentatively TRBD1 or TRBD2 (5 bases each). The germline CDR1 and CDR2 sequences are MDHEN and SYDVKM. V lost 7 bases, J lost 9 bases, and 13 bases lay in between. The CDR3 length is 11 residues. The CDR3 here is CASTDPRGQYF. The CDR3 region has the DNA TGTGCCAGCACCGACCCGAGGGGGCAGTACTTC.

V usage is TRBV5-4 and J usage is TRBJ2-3; the D is unclear. The CDR3 length is 14 residues. CDR1 is SGHNT and CDR2 is YYREEE in the germline V gene (reference sequence). V was clipped by 0 bases and J by 1 base, with 6 bases between them. CDR3 loop: CASSLEFRTDTQYF. In DNA, the CDR3 is TGTGCCAGCAGCTTGGAATTTCGCACAGATACGCAGTATTTT.

This clone has only one observation. The chain combines TRBV6-6 with TRBJ2-7; D perhaps matches TRBD1 (6 bases). Germline V gives CDR1 MNHNY, CDR2 SVGAGI (reference sequence). This CDR3 spans 14 amino acids. V shed 2 bases and J shed 1 base, with 9 bases lying between them. The CDR3 loop is CASSYQGPSYEQYF. As DNA, the CDR3 is TGTGCCAGCAGTTACCAGGGGCCATCCTACGAGCAGTACTTC.

The chain recombines TRBV5-1 with TRBJ2-1; TRBD2 might be the D (5 bases). This CDR3 is 14 amino acids long. Germline lookup yields CDR1 SGHRS and CDR2 YFSETQ. Trimming left V 0 bases short and J 10 bases short, with 14 bases between. The CDR3 nucleotides read TGCGCCAGCAGCTTGGAGCGGTACAGCGTGGAGCAGTTCTTC. Amino acids: CASSLERYSVEQFF. Combining the CDR3 with reference TRBV5-1 and TRBJ2-1 gives the whole variable domain KAGVTQTPRYLIKTRGQQVTLSCSPISGHRSVSWYQQTPGQGLQFLFEYFSETQRNKGNFPGRFSGRQFSNSRSEMNVSTLELGDSALYLCASSLERYSVEQFFGPGTRLTVL.

The chain links TRBV19 to TRBJ2-7; D may be TRBD2 (6 bases). Germline values: CDR1 LNHDA, CDR2 SQIVND (reference sequence). The CDR3 has 13 amino acids. Trimming took off 5 bases at V and 4 bases at J, with 12 bases between the two ends. The CDR3 is CASSPDGGYEQYF. CDR3 nucleotides: TGTGCCAGTAGTCCCGATGGGGGGTACGAGCAGTACTTC.

V is TRBV9 and J is TRBJ2-7; 9 bases line up with TRBD2. CDR1 SGDLS and CDR2 YYNGEE come from the germline V gene. The CDR3 totals 17 residues. V shed 4 bases and J 2 bases; nucleotides not matched to a gene: 13. The CDR3 nucleotides are TGTGCCAGCAGCCCCGGACTAGCGCTGTCCGGGCCCTACGAGCAGTACTTC. Translating it yields CASSPGLALSGPYEQYF.